This record concerns one T cell receptor (beta chain) sequence. Measured with immunoSEQ multiplex PCR; TCRdb has only the in-frame clones, and not every one. The sample consists of 250,000 to 350,000 clones, roughly 83% of them appearing once. The data stem from a study of blood T cell repertoires in COVID-19. CDR1 is LNHNV, CDR2 YYDKDF, per germline (reference sequence). The V gene lost 0 bases and the J gene lost 8 bases, with 13 bases spanning the gap. This CDR3 is 15 amino acids long. The sequence was obtained from a human donor with COVID-19, enrolled during active disease. The donor label of this sample is uncertain. Sequencing was performed on peripheral blood. The J gene is TRBJ1-4, the V gene TRBV15; no clear D. CDR3 coding DNA: TGTGCCACCAGCAGAGATTTGGCAGGAACGGAAAAACTGTTTTTT. It yields the protein CATSRDLAGTEKLFF. The entire variable domain, with the rest obtained from reference TRBV15 and TRBJ1-4, is as follows: DAMVIQNPRYQVTQFGKPVTLSCSQTLNHNVMYWYQQKSSQAPKLLFHYYDKDFNNEADTPDNFQSRRPNTSFCFLDIRSPGLGDTAMYLCATSRDLAGTEKLFFGSGTQLSVL.